The rows below give T cell receptor beta chains drawn from one sample of a study of T cells in Graves' hyperthyroidism and ophthalmopathy. TCRdb called the multiplex PCR reads again in MiXCR, with one record for every CDR3 protein. The sample lists about 840,000 distinct CDR3 sequences, 38% occurring once. The sample comprised blood. These receptor sequences come from a man in his late teens or twenties with Graves' hyperthyroidism. Both conserved end residues are part of each CDR3. Each record gives: D gene, J gene, V gene, clone size, CDR3 length, CDR3 protein, CDR3 DNA. D genes are given only for firm matches. Size tells how often a clone was seen (once, few, many) or the class of an expanded clone, and some rows leave it out.

D: -; J: TRBJ1-5; V: TRBV20-1; size: once; length: 14; CDR3: CSAGGTGHNQPQHF; DNA: TGCAGTGCTGGAGGGACGGGGCACAATCAGCCCCAGCATTTT
D: -; J: TRBJ2-7; V: TRBV29-1; size: -; length: 10; CDR3: CSLGSYEQYF; DNA: TGCAGCTTGGGGTCCTACGAGCAGTACTTC
D: -; J: TRBJ2-2; V: TRBV6-4; size: many; length: 14; CDR3: CASSDSTGSGELFF; DNA: TGTGCCAGCAGTGACTCGACGGGTAGCGGGGAGCTGTTTTTT
D: -; J: TRBJ1-5; V: TRBV9; size: -; length: 15; CDR3: CASSVHGGGNQSQHF; DNA: TGTGCCAGCAGCGTCCATGGGGGGGGCAATCAGTCCCAGCATTTT
D: TRBD1; J: TRBJ1-2; V: TRBV2; size: -; length: 13; CDR3: CASRSTGGNGYTF; DNA: TGTGCCAGCAGGTCAACAGGGGGAAATGGCTACACCTTC
D: TRBD2; J: TRBJ2-7; V: TRBV20-1; size: few; length: 16; CDR3: CSARLQGTSEYYEQYF; DNA: TGCAGTGCTAGGTTACAAGGGACTAGCGAGTACTACGAGCAGTACTTC
D: -; J: TRBJ1-4; V: TRBV15; size: -; length: 13; CDR3: CATSPSGHEKLFF; DNA: TGTGCCACCAGCCCCAGCGGACATGAAAAACTGTTTTTT
D: TRBD1; J: TRBJ1-5; V: TRBV27; size: once; length: 13; CDR3: CASSDRGPGPQHF; DNA: TGTGCCAGCAGCGACAGGGGCCCGGGGCCCCAGCATTTT
D: -; J: TRBJ1-4; V: TRBV9; size: many; length: 14; CDR3: CASSRAATNEKLFF; DNA: TGTGCCAGCAGCAGGGCTGCAACTAATGAAAAACTGTTTTTT
D: -; J: TRBJ2-5; V: TRBV5-1; size: -; length: 15; CDR3: CASSLALGVQETQYF; DNA: TGCGCCAGCAGCTTGGCCTTGGGGGTACAAGAGACCCAGTACTTC
D: TRBD1; J: TRBJ2-7; V: TRBV10-3; size: many; length: 13; CDR3: CATLRTGGFEQYF; DNA: TGTGCCACCCTCAGGACAGGGGGCTTTGAGCAGTACTTC
D: TRBD1; J: TRBJ1-1; V: TRBV29-1; size: many; length: 16; CDR3: CSVVLPAPQGTAEAFF; DNA: TGCAGCGTTGTCCTCCCCGCCCCACAGGGGACAGCTGAAGCTTTCTTT
D: TRBD2; J: TRBJ2-7; V: TRBV20-1; size: many; length: 14; CDR3: CSAGRVGGLDEQYF; DNA: TGCAGTGCTGGCCGAGTGGGAGGGTTGGACGAGCAGTACTTC
D: -; J: TRBJ2-7; V: TRBV20-1; size: many; length: 12; CDR3: CSLRVGAYEQYF; DNA: TGCAGTCTCCGCGTTGGGGCTTACGAGCAGTACTTC
D: -; J: TRBJ2-7; V: TRBV11-2; size: few; length: 15; CDR3: CASSSVPGTHYEQYF; DNA: TGTGCCAGCAGCTCGGTACCTGGGACTCACTACGAGCAGTACTTC
D: TRBD1; J: TRBJ2-2; V: TRBV2; size: many; length: 14; CDR3: CASRGQINTGELFF; DNA: TGTGCCAGTCGGGGACAGATTAACACCGGGGAGCTGTTTTTT
D: -; J: TRBJ1-1; V: TRBV29-1; size: once; length: 13; CDR3: CSSLTRFGTEAFF; DNA: TGCAGCAGTTTAACCAGGTTTGGCACTGAAGCTTTCTTT
D: -; J: TRBJ2-2; V: TRBV24-1; size: once; length: 14; CDR3: CASSQEGVTGELFF; DNA: TGTGCCAGCAGCCAAGAGGGGGTTACCGGGGAGCTGTTTTTT
D: -; J: TRBJ1-3; V: TRBV5-1; size: many; length: 14; CDR3: CASSERTSGNTIYF; DNA: TGCGCCAGCAGCGAACGGACCTCTGGAAACACCATATATTTT
D: -; J: TRBJ1-2; V: TRBV20-1; size: -; length: 12; CDR3: CTGGPVNYGYTF; DNA: TGCACCGGGGGTCCTGTTAACTATGGCTACACCTTC
D: -; J: TRBJ2-5; V: TRBV11-2; size: many; length: 15; CDR3: CASSRLDELQETQYF; DNA: TGTGCCAGCAGCCGCTTAGACGAGTTGCAAGAGACCCAGTACTTC
D: -; J: TRBJ2-7; V: TRBV11-2; size: -; length: 13; CDR3: CASSPLRYHEQYF; DNA: TGTGCCAGCAGCCCCCTCCGATACCACGAGCAGTACTTC
D: -; J: TRBJ2-2; V: TRBV2; size: -; length: 17; CDR3: CASSSPEEASNTGELFF; DNA: TGTGCCAGCAGCTCCCCCGAGGAGGCCTCGAACACCGGGGAGCTGTTTTTT
D: TRBD2; J: TRBJ2-5; V: TRBV2; size: -; length: 15; CDR3: CASSPGGGNQETQYF; DNA: TGTGCCAGCAGTCCGGGGGGTGGTAACCAAGAGACCCAGTACTTC
D: TRBD1; J: TRBJ2-5; V: TRBV12-3/TRBV12-4; size: few; length: 14; CDR3: CASSLETGEETQYF; DNA: TGTGCCAGCAGTTTGGAGACAGGGGAAGAGACCCAGTACTTC
D: TRBD2; J: TRBJ2-7; V: TRBV2; size: -; length: 14; CDR3: CASLAGGNSYEQYF; DNA: TGTGCCAGCCTAGCGGGGGGCAACTCCTACGAGCAGTACTTC
D: -; J: TRBJ2-7; V: TRBV7-8; size: -; length: 15; CDR3: CASSPGQGGSYEQYF; DNA: TGTGCCAGCAGCCCAGGACAAGGGGGATCCTACGAGCAGTACTTC
D: -; J: TRBJ1-1; V: TRBV5-5; size: -; length: 14; CDR3: CASSLETRVGEAFF; DNA: TGTGCCAGCAGCTTGGAGACGAGAGTGGGTGAAGCTTTCTTT
D: TRBD1; J: TRBJ1-1; V: TRBV24-1; size: many; length: 15; CDR3: CATSDLGRGHTEAFF; DNA: TGTGCCACCAGTGATTTGGGAAGGGGGCACACTGAAGCTTTCTTT
D: -; J: TRBJ1-1; V: TRBV6-5; size: -; length: 14; CDR3: CASSEFGENTEAFF; DNA: TGTGCCAGCAGTGAATTTGGGGAGAACACTGAAGCTTTCTTT
D: -; J: TRBJ1-4; V: TRBV7-9; size: many; length: 13; CDR3: CASSFDKNEKLFF; DNA: TGTGCCAGCAGCTTTGACAAAAATGAAAAACTGTTTTTT
D: TRBD2; J: TRBJ2-5; V: TRBV2; size: -; length: 14; CDR3: CASGGLGGQETQYF; DNA: TGTGCCAGCGGCGGACTCGGGGGGCAAGAGACCCAGTACTTC
D: -; J: TRBJ2-2; V: TRBV7-3; size: -; length: 13; CDR3: CASSLGTSEELFF; DNA: TGTGCCAGCAGCTTAGGGACCTCCGAGGAGCTGTTTTTT
D: -; J: TRBJ1-5; V: TRBV6-5; size: -; length: 14; CDR3: CASSSTYSNQPQHF; DNA: TGTGCCAGCAGTTCTACTTATAGCAATCAGCCCCAGCATTTT
D: -; J: TRBJ1-1; V: TRBV10-3; size: many; length: 13; CDR3: CAITLDGNTEAFF; DNA: TGTGCCATCACCCTTGACGGGAACACTGAAGCTTTCTTT
D: -; J: TRBJ2-3; V: TRBV2; size: -; length: 14; CDR3: CASSTWTATDTQYF; DNA: TGTGCCAGCAGTACATGGACTGCCACAGATACGCAGTATTTT
D: TRBD2; J: TRBJ2-7; V: TRBV2; size: -; length: 15; CDR3: CASTLGTSGPYEQYF; DNA: TGTGCCAGTACCCTTGGGACTAGCGGACCCTACGAGCAGTACTTC
D: TRBD1; J: TRBJ1-1; V: TRBV7-2; size: -; length: 16; CDR3: CASSLDRDEMNTKAFF; DNA: TGTGCTAGCAGCTTAGACAGGGATGAGATGAACACTAAAGCTTTCTTT
D: -; J: TRBJ1-5; V: TRBV7-2; size: many; length: 13; CDR3: CASSPVGNQPQHF; DNA: TGTGCCAGCAGCCCAGTAGGCAATCAGCCCCAGCATTTT
D: -; J: TRBJ1-2; V: TRBV29-1; size: many; length: 11; CDR3: CSVGGYYGYTF; DNA: TGCAGCGTGGGGGGGTACTATGGCTACACCTTC
D: -; J: TRBJ2-5; V: TRBV4-3; size: -; length: 15; CDR3: CASSPLGARRETQYF; DNA: TGCGCCAGCAGCCCCTTAGGGGCCCGGAGGGAGACCCAGTACTTC
D: TRBD1; J: TRBJ1-6; V: TRBV29-1; size: -; length: 14; CDR3: CSVDTGTGASPLHF; DNA: TGCAGCGTAGATACCGGGACAGGGGCATCACCCCTCCACTTT
D: -; J: TRBJ1-1; V: TRBV5-1; size: few; length: 15; CDR3: CASSLVSPRNTEAFF; DNA: TGCGCCAGCAGCTTGGTCAGTCCTCGGAACACTGAAGCTTTCTTT
D: TRBD2; J: TRBJ2-7; V: TRBV10-3; size: -; length: 16; CDR3: CASDPGTSGRAYEQYF; DNA: TGTGCCAGCGATCCAGGGACTAGCGGGAGGGCCTACGAGCAGTACTTC
D: -; J: TRBJ1-1; V: TRBV7-3; size: many; length: 13; CDR3: CASSHDRNTEAFF; DNA: TGTGCCAGCAGCCACGACAGAAACACTGAAGCTTTCTTT
D: -; J: TRBJ2-7; V: TRBV15; size: -; length: 13; CDR3: CATRPFGRDEQYF; DNA: TGTGCCACCAGACCATTTGGGCGGGACGAGCAGTACTTC
D: -; J: TRBJ1-5; V: TRBV6-6; size: -; length: 13; CDR3: CASERGGNQPQHF; DNA: TGTGCCAGCGAACGGGGGGGCAATCAGCCCCAGCATTTT
D: TRBD2; J: TRBJ2-5; V: TRBV11-2; size: -; length: 15; CDR3: CASSRTSGTGETQYF; DNA: TGTGCCAGCAGCAGGACTAGCGGGACGGGTGAGACCCAGTACTTC
D: TRBD2; J: TRBJ2-7; V: TRBV7-3; size: -; length: 13; CDR3: CASSNGGAPEQYF; DNA: TGCGCCAGCAGCAACGGGGGGGCCCCCGAGCAGTACTTC
D: -; J: TRBJ1-1; V: TRBV7-9; size: -; length: 14; CDR3: CASSLAHRNTEAFF; DNA: TGTGCCAGCAGCTTAGCCCACAGGAACACTGAAGCTTTCTTT
D: -; J: TRBJ1-4; V: TRBV5-6; size: -; length: 15; CDR3: CASSLAGQVNEKLFF; DNA: TGTGCCAGCAGCTTGGCCGGGCAGGTGAATGAAAAACTGTTTTTT
D: -; J: TRBJ2-3; V: TRBV7-2; size: -; length: 14; CDR3: CASSPGTVEDTQYF; DNA: TGTGCCAGCAGCCCTGGGACTGTTGAAGATACGCAGTATTTT
D: TRBD2; J: TRBJ2-7; V: TRBV20-1; size: few; length: 15; CDR3: CSARGGTSGSYEQYF; DNA: TGCAGTGCTAGAGGGGGGACTAGCGGTTCGTACGAGCAGTACTTC
D: TRBD1; J: TRBJ1-3; V: TRBV10-3; size: many; length: 15; CDR3: CAISGTGGTGNTIYF; DNA: TGTGCCATCAGTGGCACAGGGGGCACTGGAAACACCATATATTTT
D: TRBD2; J: TRBJ2-7; V: TRBV6-5; size: few; length: 16; CDR3: CASSYSALAGEHEQYF; DNA: TGTGCCAGCAGTTACTCGGCCCTAGCGGGGGAACATGAGCAGTACTTC